This is a list of T cell receptor beta chains from one sample in a study of T-cell memory formation after mild COVID-19. TCRdb re-analysed the 5' RACE reads in MiXCR, keeping a single row per CDR3 protein. Of 180,000 or so distinct CDR3 sequences listed, around a tenth were seen once; the top ten hold approximately 3.4%. The sample consisted of PBMCs or a T cell subset sorted from them (not recorded which). The source of these receptors is a man aged 18-30 years who had mild COVID-19 (a few samples of this study predate the infection). Cell type and time point are not known. Each CDR3 is given with its conserved first and last residue. A D gene is named only where the DNA matches it firmly. The size of a clone is reported for some rows only, either as once, few or many, or as a class for expanded clones.

v_call	clone_size	d_call	j_call	cdr3_nt	cdr3_aa
TRBV12-3/TRBV12-4	NA	NA	TRBJ2-7	TGTGCCAGCAGCCGCGGACAGATCTACGAGCAGTACTTC	CASSRGQIYEQYF
TRBV4-3	NA	NA	TRBJ2-2	TGCGCCAGCAGCCAAGATTGGGGGCCGGCGAACACCGGGGAGCTGTTTTTT	CASSQDWGPANTGELFF
TRBV12-3/TRBV12-4	NA	TRBD2	TRBJ2-3	TGTGCCAGCAGTTTAGGGGGACTAGCGGGGGTTACGCAGTATTTT	CASSLGGLAGVTQYF
TRBV29-1	many	TRBD1	TRBJ2-3	TGCAGCGCGGACAGGGCCACAGATACGCAGTATTTT	CSADRATDTQYF
TRBV7-2	few	TRBD1	TRBJ2-2	TGTGCCAGCAGCCCCGGGGACAGGGGATACACCGGGGAGCTGTTTTTT	CASSPGDRGYTGELFF
TRBV12-3/TRBV12-4	few	TRBD1	TRBJ2-3	TGTGCCAGCAGTCCCCAGGGGGTTAGCACAGATACGCAGTATTTT	CASSPQGVSTDTQYF
TRBV7-1	NA	NA	TRBJ1-2	TGTGCCAGCAGCTCCCCAGGGGAATCTAACTATGGCTACACCTTC	CASSSPGESNYGYTF
TRBV7-2	many	TRBD1	TRBJ1-6	TGTGCCAGCAGCTGGGGACAGGCCGATAATTCACCCCTCCACTTT	CASSWGQADNSPLHF
TRBV19	few	TRBD2	TRBJ2-2	TGTGCCAGTAGAAGTCTAGCGGGGAACACCGGGGAGCTGTTTTTT	CASRSLAGNTGELFF
TRBV5-1	many	NA	TRBJ1-4	TGCGCCAGCAGCTTGGGTATCTCGACGGCTCCCGGGGAAAAACTGTTTTTT	CASSLGISTAPGEKLFF
TRBV5-6	many	TRBD1	TRBJ2-7	TGTGCCAGCAGCTTGGGAGTGACAGGGGGGTACGAGCAGTACTTC	CASSLGVTGGYEQYF
TRBV7-9	few	TRBD2	TRBJ2-1	TGTGCCAGCAGCGTAACGCGGGGGGCCTCCTACAATGAGCAGTTCTTC	CASSVTRGASYNEQFF
TRBV25-1	NA	NA	TRBJ1-1	TGTGCCAGCAGTGAATTTCAGGGAAGTCGCACTGAAGCTTTCTTT	CASSEFQGSRTEAFF
TRBV12-3/TRBV12-4	NA	NA	TRBJ1-3	TGTGCCAGCAGTTTAGGGGGACACACCATATATTTT	CASSLGGHTIYF
TRBV7-2	few	TRBD2	TRBJ2-1	TGTGCCAGCAGCTTAGTTGGGACTAGCGGGGGCAATGAGCAGTTCTTC	CASSLVGTSGGNEQFF
TRBV5-1	NA	NA	TRBJ1-2	TGCGCCAGCAGCTACGGACCAGGCTACACCTTC	CASSYGPGYTF
TRBV6-6	few	TRBD2	TRBJ2-2	TGTGCCAGCAGTTTCCCTAGCGGGGGGGTCTTCGGGGAGCTGTTTTTT	CASSFPSGGVFGELFF
TRBV4-1	few	NA	TRBJ2-7	TGCGCCAGCAGCCACTATCCAGCGGTTCACTCCTACGAGCAGTACTTC	CASSHYPAVHSYEQYF
TRBV11-2	many	NA	TRBJ1-2	TGTGCCAGCAGCTTCTCAGGAGACTATGGCTACACCTTC	CASSFSGDYGYTF
TRBV20-1	NA	TRBD1	TRBJ2-7	TGCAGTGCTAGCCGACAGGGGGCAAATACCTACGAGCAGTACTTC	CSASRQGANTYEQYF
TRBV20-1	NA	NA	TRBJ2-2	TGCAGTGCCACGATTTCAGGGGTCACCGGGGAGCTGTTTTTT	CSATISGVTGELFF
TRBV27	few	TRBD1	TRBJ2-5	TGTGCCAGCAGTTCTCGGGACAGTAGAGAGACCCAGTACTTC	CASSSRDSRETQYF
TRBV6-2/TRBV6-3	few	NA	TRBJ2-7	TGTGCCAGCAGTCGACAGACCTACGAGCAGTACTTC	CASSRQTYEQYF
TRBV7-7	NA	TRBD1	TRBJ2-1	TGTGCTAGCAGCTTTGGGACAGGGAGTTGGAATGAGCAGTTCTTC	CASSFGTGSWNEQFF
TRBV6-5	once	TRBD1	TRBJ2-5	TGTGGCAGCAGGGAAACAGGGGGCGATTGGGAGACCCAGTACTTC	CGSRETGGDWETQYF
TRBV5-1	few	TRBD1	TRBJ2-3	TGCGCCAGCAGCTTGCAGGGGACAGTTGGCACAGATACGCAGTATTTT	CASSLQGTVGTDTQYF
TRBV7-2	many	TRBD1	TRBJ2-7	TGTGCCAGCAGCCCCGGGACAGGGCAGGCGTACGAGCAGTACTTC	CASSPGTGQAYEQYF
TRBV20-1	NA	NA	TRBJ2-5	TGCAGTGCTAGAGATTTAGAGACCCAGTACTTC	CSARDLETQYF
TRBV6-6	NA	NA	TRBJ1-5	TGTGCCAGCAGCGGCAATCAGCCCCAGCATTTT	CASSGNQPQHF
TRBV3-1	few	TRBD2	TRBJ2-5	TGTGCCAGCAGCCATGGTCTACTAGCGGACCAAGAGACCCAGTACTTC	CASSHGLLADQETQYF
TRBV4-1	few	NA	TRBJ1-2	TGCGCCAGCGCGGCCGTTGCTAACTATGGCTACACCTTC	CASAAVANYGYTF
TRBV7-8	few	TRBD1	TRBJ1-3	TGTGCCAGCAGCGCCCTAGAAGGACAGGGCGGAGGAAACACCATATATTTT	CASSALEGQGGGNTIYF
TRBV7-9	NA	NA	TRBJ1-6	TGTGCCAGCAGCCGAGGACAGAGGGGTTCACCCCTCCACTTT	CASSRGQRGSPLHF
TRBV3-1	NA	NA	TRBJ1-2	TGTGCCAGCAACCGAAGAAGGGCCTATGGCTACACCTTC	CASNRRRAYGYTF
TRBV24-1	NA	TRBD1	TRBJ2-3	TGTGCCACCGAGGGACAGGGCACAGATACGCAGTATTTT	CATEGQGTDTQYF
TRBV3-1	few	TRBD2	TRBJ2-3	TGTGCCAGCAGTGGAGCGGGGGTCGATACGCAGTATTTT	CASSGAGVDTQYF
TRBV6-2/TRBV6-3	few	NA	TRBJ2-4	TGTGCCAGCAGTGGGAGACCTTTAGCCAAAAACATTCAGTACTTC	CASSGRPLAKNIQYF
TRBV7-9	NA	TRBD1	TRBJ2-7	TGTGCCAGCAGCTTCGGACAGGTTCCGTACGAGCAGTACTTC	CASSFGQVPYEQYF
TRBV4-1	few	NA	TRBJ2-5	TGCGCCAGCAGCCAAGCTAGAAGGGAGACCCAGTACTTC	CASSQARRETQYF
TRBV5-1	many	TRBD1	TRBJ1-1	TGCGCCAGCAGCCCTCCGAGACAGGGAGGCACTGAAGCTTTCTTT	CASSPPRQGGTEAFF
TRBV20-1	NA	NA	TRBJ1-1	TGCAGTGCTAGAGATACGGGGGTAACGGGAGCTTTCTTT	CSARDTGVTGAFF
TRBV18	few	TRBD1	TRBJ1-2	TGTGCCAGCTCATCAGCGGGACAGCCGAACTATGGCTACACCTTC	CASSSAGQPNYGYTF
TRBV7-2	few	TRBD1	TRBJ2-5	TGTGCCAGCAGTCCGACCCCGCGGGACAGGGGGGACTTC	CASSPTPRDRGDF
TRBV7-9	few	TRBD1	TRBJ1-2	TGTGCCAGCAGCCCCCGGGACAGGGGAGTCTATGGCTACACCTTC	CASSPRDRGVYGYTF
TRBV2	NA	TRBD2	TRBJ2-5	TGTGCCAGCAGACAAACTAGCGGGGGGGGCCGGGAGACCCAGTACTTC	CASRQTSGGGRETQYF